This record concerns one T cell receptor (beta chain) sequence. Its antigen remains unidentified. Treatment noted: around 19 received Ad26.COV2.S at low or high dose, single or two shots; roughly 5 received placebo; per-sample allocation not given. Sampling took place 63 days after the first vaccine or placebo injection. The shot given was an Ad26 vector that makes Wuhan-strain SARS-CoV-2 spike. This specimen belongs to a study of Ad26.COV2.S vaccination and SARS-CoV-2 variants. Germline CDR1 LNHDA, CDR2 SQIVND (reference sequence). Trimming left V 0 bases short and J 1 base short, with 9 bases between. The CDR3 is 15 amino acids. Assay: immunoSEQ multiplex PCR; the TCRdb copy retains only in-frame clones and omits some. The table has some 410,000 clones, approximately 92% seen once. Study-wide findings and caveats: Vaccinees reportedly had broad spike-specific CD8+ and CD4+ T cell responses.

The chain combines TRBV19 with TRBJ1-1; D is undetermined. The TCR sequence derives from a person aged 18-60 years who received the Ad26.COV2.S COVID-19 vaccine or a placebo. Sample: peripheral blood, taken in a trial of Ad26.COV2.S vaccine versus placebo. The CDR3 loop is CASSIDWGSNTEAFF. The CDR3, as DNA: TGTGCCAGTAGTATAGACTGGGGATCGAACACTGAAGCTTTCTTT. Using reference TRBV19 and TRBJ1-1 for the parts outside the CDR3, the full variable domain is DGGITQSPKYLFRKEGQNVTLSCEQNLNHDAMYWYRQDPGQGLRLIYYSQIVNDFQKGDIAEGYSVSREKKESFPLTVTSAQKNPTAFYLCASSIDWGSNTEAFFGQGTRLTVV.